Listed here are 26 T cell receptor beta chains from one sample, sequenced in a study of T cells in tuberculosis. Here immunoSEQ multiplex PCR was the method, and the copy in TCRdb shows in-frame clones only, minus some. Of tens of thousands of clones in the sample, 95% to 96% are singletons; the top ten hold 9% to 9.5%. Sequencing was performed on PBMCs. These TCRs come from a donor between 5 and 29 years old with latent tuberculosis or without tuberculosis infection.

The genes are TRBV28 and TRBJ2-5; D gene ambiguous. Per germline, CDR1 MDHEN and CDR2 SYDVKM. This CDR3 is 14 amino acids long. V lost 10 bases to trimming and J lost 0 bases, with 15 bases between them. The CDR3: CATQTRRDQETQYF. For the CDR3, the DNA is TGTGCCACGCAAACCCGGAGAGACCAAGAGACCCAGTACTTC.

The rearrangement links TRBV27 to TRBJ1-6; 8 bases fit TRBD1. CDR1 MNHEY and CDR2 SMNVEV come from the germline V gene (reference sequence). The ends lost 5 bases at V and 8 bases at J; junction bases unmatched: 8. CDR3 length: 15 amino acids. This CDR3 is CASSLMTGVDSPLHF. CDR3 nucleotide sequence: TGTGCCAGCAGTCTAATGACAGGGGTGGATTCACCCCTCCACTTT.

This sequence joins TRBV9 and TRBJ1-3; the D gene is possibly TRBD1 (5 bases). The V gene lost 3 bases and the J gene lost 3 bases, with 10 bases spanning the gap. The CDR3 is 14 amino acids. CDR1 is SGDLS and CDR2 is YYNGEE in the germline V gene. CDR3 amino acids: CASSGGTHGNTIYF. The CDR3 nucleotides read TGTGCCAGCAGCGGCGGGACGCATGGAAACACCATATATTTT.

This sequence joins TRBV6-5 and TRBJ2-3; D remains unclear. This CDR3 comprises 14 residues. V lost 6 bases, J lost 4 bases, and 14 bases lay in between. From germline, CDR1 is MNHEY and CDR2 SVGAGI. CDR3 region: CASSPPGTSDTQYF. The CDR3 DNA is TGTGCCAGCAGCCCCCCAGGAACTTCAGATACGCAGTATTTT.

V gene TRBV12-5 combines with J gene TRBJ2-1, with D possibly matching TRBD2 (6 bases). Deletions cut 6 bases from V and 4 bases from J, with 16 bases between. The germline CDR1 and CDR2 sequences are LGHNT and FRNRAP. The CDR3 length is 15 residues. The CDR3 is CASGPGTEEYNEQFF. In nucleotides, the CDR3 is TGTGCTAGTGGCCCAGGGACTGAAGAATACAATGAGCAGTTCTTC.

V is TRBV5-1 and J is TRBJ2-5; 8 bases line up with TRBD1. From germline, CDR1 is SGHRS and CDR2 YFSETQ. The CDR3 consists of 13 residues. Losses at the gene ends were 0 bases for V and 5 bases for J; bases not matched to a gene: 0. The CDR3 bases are TGCGCCAGCAGCTTGGGGACAGGGGAGACCCAGTACTTC. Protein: CASSLGTGETQYF. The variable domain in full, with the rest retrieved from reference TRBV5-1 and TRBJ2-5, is KAGVTQTPRYLIKTRGQQVTLSCSPISGHRSVSWYQQTPGQGLQFLFEYFSETQRNKGNFPGRFSGRQFSNSRSEMNVSTLELGDSALYLCASSLGTGETQYFGPGTRLLVL.

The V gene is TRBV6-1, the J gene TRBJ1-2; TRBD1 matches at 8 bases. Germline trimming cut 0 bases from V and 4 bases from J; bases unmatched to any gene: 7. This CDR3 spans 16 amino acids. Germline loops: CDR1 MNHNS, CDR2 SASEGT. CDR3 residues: CASSEAGQGAIYGYTF. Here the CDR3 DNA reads TGTGCCAGCAGTGAAGCGGGGCAGGGGGCCATCTATGGCTACACCTTC.

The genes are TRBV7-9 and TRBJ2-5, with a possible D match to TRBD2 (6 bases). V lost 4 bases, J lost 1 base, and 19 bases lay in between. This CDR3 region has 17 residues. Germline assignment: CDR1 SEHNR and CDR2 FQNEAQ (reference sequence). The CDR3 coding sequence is TGTGCCAGCAGCTATACGGGGGAAGGGCTTGCCCAAGAGACCCAGTACTTC. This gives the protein CASSYTGEGLAQETQYF.

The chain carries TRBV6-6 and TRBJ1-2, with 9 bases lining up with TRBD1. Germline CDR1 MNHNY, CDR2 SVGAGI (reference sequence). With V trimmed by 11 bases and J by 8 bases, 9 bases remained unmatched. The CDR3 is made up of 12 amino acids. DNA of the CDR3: TGTGCCGGAGGGGGACAGGGAGCAGGCTACACCTTC. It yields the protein CAGGGQGAGYTF.

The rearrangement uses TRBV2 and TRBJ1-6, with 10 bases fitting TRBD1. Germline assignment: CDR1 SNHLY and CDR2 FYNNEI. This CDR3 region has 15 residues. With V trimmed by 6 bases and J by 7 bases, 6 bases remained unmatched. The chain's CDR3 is CASSSGQGKNSPLHF. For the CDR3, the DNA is TGTGCCAGCAGCTCGGGACAGGGGAAAAATTCACCCCTCCACTTT.

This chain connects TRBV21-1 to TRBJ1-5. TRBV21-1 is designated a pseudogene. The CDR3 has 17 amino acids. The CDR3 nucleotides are TGTGCCAGCAGCAATACTCGCGTCCGGGGAAGCAATCAGCCCCAGCATTTT. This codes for CASSNTRVRGSNQPQHF.

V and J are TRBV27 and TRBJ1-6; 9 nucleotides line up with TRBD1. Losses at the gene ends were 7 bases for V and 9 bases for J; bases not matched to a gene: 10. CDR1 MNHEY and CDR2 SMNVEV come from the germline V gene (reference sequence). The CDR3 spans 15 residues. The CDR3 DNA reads TGTGCCAGCAACCCTCGGACAGGGGAAGGTTCACCCCTCCACTTT. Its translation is CASNPRTGEGSPLHF.

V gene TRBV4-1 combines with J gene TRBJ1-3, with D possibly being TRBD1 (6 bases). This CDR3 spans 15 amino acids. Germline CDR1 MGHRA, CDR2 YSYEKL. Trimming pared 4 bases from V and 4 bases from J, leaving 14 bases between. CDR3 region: CASSRGHWEGNTIYF. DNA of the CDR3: TGCGCCAGCAGCCGGGGACATTGGGAGGGAAACACCATATATTTT.

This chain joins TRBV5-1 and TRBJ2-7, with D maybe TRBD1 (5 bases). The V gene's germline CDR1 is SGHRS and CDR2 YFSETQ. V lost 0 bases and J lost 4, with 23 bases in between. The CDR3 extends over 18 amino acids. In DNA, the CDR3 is TGCGCCAGCAGCTTGGTTGGGGTGGGTAGGGGCCAGGAATACGAGCAGTACTTC. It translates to CASSLVGVGRGQEYEQYF. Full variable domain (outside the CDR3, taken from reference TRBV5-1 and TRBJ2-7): KAGVTQTPRYLIKTRGQQVTLSCSPISGHRSVSWYQQTPGQGLQFLFEYFSETQRNKGNFPGRFSGRQFSNSRSEMNVSTLELGDSALYLCASSLVGVGRGQEYEQYFGPGTRLTVT.

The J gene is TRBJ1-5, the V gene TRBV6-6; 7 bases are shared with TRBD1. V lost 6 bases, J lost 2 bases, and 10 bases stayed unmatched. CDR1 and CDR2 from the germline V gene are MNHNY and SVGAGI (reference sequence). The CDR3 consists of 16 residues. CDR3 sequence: CASRAYRGPRNQPQHF. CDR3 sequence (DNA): TGTGCCAGCAGGGCTTACAGGGGCCCTCGCAATCAGCCCCAGCATTTT.

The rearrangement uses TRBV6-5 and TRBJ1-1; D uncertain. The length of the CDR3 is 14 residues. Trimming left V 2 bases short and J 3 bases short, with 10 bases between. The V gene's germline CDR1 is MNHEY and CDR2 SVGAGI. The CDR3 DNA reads TGTGCCAGCAGTTACGAGGGCTGGGACACTGAAGCTTTCTTT. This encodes CASSYEGWDTEAFF.

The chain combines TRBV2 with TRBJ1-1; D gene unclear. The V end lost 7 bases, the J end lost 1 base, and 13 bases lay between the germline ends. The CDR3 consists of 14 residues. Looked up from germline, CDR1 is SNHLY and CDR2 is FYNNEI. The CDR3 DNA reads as TGTGCCAGCACTTTGGGCCGGGGGAACACTGAAGCTTTCTTT. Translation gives CASTLGRGNTEAFF. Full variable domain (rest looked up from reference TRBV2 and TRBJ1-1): EPEVTQTPSHQVTQMGQEVILRCVPISNHLYFYWYRQILGQKVEFLVSFYNNEISEKSEIFDDQFSVERPDGSNFTLKIRSTKLEDSAMYFCASTLGRGNTEAFFGQGTRLTVV.

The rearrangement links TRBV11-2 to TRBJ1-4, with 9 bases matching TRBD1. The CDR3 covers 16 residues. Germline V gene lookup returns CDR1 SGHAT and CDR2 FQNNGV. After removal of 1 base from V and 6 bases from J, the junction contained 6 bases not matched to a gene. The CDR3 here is CASSLAYRGQDEKLFF. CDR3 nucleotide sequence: TGTGCCAGCAGCTTAGCCTACAGGGGGCAAGATGAAAAACTGTTTTTT.

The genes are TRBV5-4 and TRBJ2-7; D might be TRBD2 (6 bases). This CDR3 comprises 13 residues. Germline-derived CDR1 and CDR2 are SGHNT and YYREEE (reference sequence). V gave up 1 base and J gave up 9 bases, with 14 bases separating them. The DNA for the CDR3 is TGTGCCAGCAGCTTGACTAGCCAGAAAGGGCAGTACTTC. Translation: CASSLTSQKGQYF.

The CDR3 is CASSGLAGGPETQYF. DNA of the CDR3: TGTGCCAGCAGTGGACTAGCGGGGGGGCCAGAGACCCAGTACTTC. The chain links TRBV6-1 to TRBJ2-5, with 14 nucleotides matching TRBD2. Germline CDR1 and CDR2: MNHNS and SASEGT. This CDR3 contains 15 residues. The V gene end was trimmed by 4 bases and the J gene end by 4 bases; junction bases not matched to a gene: 2.

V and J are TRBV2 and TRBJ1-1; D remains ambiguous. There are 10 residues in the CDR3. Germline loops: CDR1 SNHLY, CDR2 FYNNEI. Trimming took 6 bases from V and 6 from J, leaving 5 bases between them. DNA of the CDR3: TGTGCCAGCAGAGGAGCTGAAGCTTTCTTT. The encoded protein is CASRGAEAFF.

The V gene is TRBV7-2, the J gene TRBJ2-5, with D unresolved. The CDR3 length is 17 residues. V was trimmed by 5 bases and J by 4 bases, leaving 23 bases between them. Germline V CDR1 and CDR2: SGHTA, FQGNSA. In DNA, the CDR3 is TGTGCCAGCAGCCCCGGAGCCGGATTCGCATCGGTAGAGACCCAGTACTTC. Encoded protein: CASSPGAGFASVETQYF.

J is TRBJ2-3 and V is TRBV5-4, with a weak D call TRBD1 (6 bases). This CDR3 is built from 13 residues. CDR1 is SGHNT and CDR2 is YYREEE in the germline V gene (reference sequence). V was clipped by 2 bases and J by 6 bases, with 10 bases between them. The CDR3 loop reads CASSFTGPDTQYF. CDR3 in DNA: TGTGCCAGCAGCTTCACAGGGCCCGATACGCAGTATTTT.

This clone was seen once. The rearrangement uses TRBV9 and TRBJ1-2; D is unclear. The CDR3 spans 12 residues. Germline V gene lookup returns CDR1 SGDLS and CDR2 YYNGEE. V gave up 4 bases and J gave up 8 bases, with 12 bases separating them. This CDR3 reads CASSPGSSGYTF. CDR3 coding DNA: TGTGCCAGCAGCCCGGGGTCGTCGGGCTACACCTTC.

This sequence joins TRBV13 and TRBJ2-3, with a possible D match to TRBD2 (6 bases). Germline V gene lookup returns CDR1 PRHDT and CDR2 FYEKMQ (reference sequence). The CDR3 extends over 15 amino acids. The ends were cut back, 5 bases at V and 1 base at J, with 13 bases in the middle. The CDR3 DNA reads TGTGCCAGCAGCACCGCGGGAAGACGCACAGATACGCAGTATTTT. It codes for CASSTAGRRTDTQYF.

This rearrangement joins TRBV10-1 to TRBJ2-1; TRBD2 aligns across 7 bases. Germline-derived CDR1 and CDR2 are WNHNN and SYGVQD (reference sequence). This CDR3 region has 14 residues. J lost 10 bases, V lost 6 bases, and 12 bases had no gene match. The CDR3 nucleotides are TGCGCCAGCAGCGATCAAGCGGGGCTCGGGGAGCAGTTCTTC. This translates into CASSDQAGLGEQFF.